The 8 T cell receptor beta chains listed next were all sequenced from one sample in a study of radiotherapy plus CTLA-4 blockade in lung cancer (dated by TCRdb to the late 2010s). The library came from the immunoSEQ multiplex PCR assay. The source is immuneACCESS, and TCRdb retained only in-frame sequences with V and J called. Part of the clones is not carried over; for the studies checked, unresolved V genes explain less than half of this, and the remainder is unexplained. Counted in this sample were 90,000 to 100,000 clones; 80% to 90% of them appeared once. Together, the top ten hold 4.9% of the sample. This material consisted of peripheral blood, taken from a patient treated with radiotherapy plus ipilimumab. Receptors were obtained from a human donor with non-small cell lung cancer that progressed on radiotherapy plus ipilimumab.

This chain joins TRBV5-1 and TRBJ1-1; D gene ambiguous. V lost 3 bases and J 4 bases, leaving 13 bases between the germline ends. Germline V gene data show CDR1 as SGHRS and CDR2 as YFSETQ. The CDR3 loop spans 14 amino acids. The CDR3 loop reads CASSWASEGTEAFF. The CDR3 nucleotides read TGCGCCAGCAGCTGGGCCTCGGAGGGCACTGAAGCTTTCTTT.

This clone was seen a few times. V and J are TRBV7-3 and TRBJ2-5; the D is unclear. CDR1 is SGHTA and CDR2 is FQGTGA in the germline V gene. V lost 1 base and J 5 bases, leaving 5 bases between the germline ends. This CDR3 is built from 12 residues. The DNA for the CDR3 is TGTGCCAGCAGCTTAATAGGGGAGACCCAGTACTTC. Its translation: CASSLIGETQYF.

The chain couples TRBV30 to TRBJ2-7, with D possibly called TRBD1 or TRBD2 (5 bases each). CDR1 and CDR2 from the germline V gene are GTSNPN and SVGIG (reference sequence). V dropped 5 bases and J dropped 2 bases, with 19 bases sitting between them. There are 15 residues in the CDR3. CDR3 sequence (DNA): TGTGCCTGGGGGCACCCCCGGGACGGGACCTACGAGCAGTACTTC. Encoded protein: CAWGHPRDGTYEQYF.

This clone appeared once. V is TRBV2 and J is TRBJ2-2; D not resolved. Germline V gene lookup returns CDR1 SNHLY and CDR2 FYNNEI. Between the trimmed V and J ends, which lost 5 bases and 1 base, there was a span of 8 bases. The CDR3 spans 14 residues. The CDR3 DNA follows: TGTGCCAGCAGTTACACAGAGAACACCGGGGAGCTGTTTTTT. The encoded protein is CASSYTENTGELFF.

This clone was observed once. Its ends do not fully match the called genes, so a read error is possible. V and J are TRBV6-1 and TRBJ1-1; D gene unclear. CDR3 length: 13 residues. CDR1 and CDR2 from the germline V gene are MNHNS and SASEGT. This chain's CDR3 is CASSDLGNAEAFF. DNA of the CDR3: TGTGCCAGCAGTGATTTGGGGAACGCTGAAGCTTTCTTT.

The chain combines TRBV9 with TRBJ2-2; possible D gene TRBD1, 5 bases. Trimming shortened V by 1 base and J by 3 bases, and 13 bases separated the two germline ends. Germline V CDR1 and CDR2: SGDLS, YYNGEE. The CDR3 spans 16 residues. The CDR3 DNA follows: TGTGCCAGCAGCGTAAGGGGAACAGCCGACACCGGGGAGCTGTTTTTT. It is translated as CASSVRGTADTGELFF.

The rearrangement links TRBV5-4 to TRBJ2-5; TRBD2 matches at 9 bases. This CDR3 contains 13 residues. J was trimmed by 5 bases and V by 7 bases; bases with no gene match: 6. Germline values: CDR1 SGHNT, CDR2 YYREEE (reference sequence). CDR3 amino acids: CASQLAGMETQYF. Written as DNA, the CDR3 is TGTGCCAGCCAACTAGCGGGTATGGAGACCCAGTACTTC.

With respect to this clone: A junction boundary mismatches the germline segment, possibly from a read error. The chain employs TRBV7-9 and TRBJ1-3; a weak D match, TRBD1 (6 bases). CDR3 length: 15 residues. Germline assignment: CDR1 SEHNR and CDR2 FQNEAQ (reference sequence). CDR3 nucleotide sequence: TGTGCCAGCAGCCCCCCTTCCCCTGGTAATACAGGGCGGGAATTT. Translation: CASSPPSPGNTGREF.